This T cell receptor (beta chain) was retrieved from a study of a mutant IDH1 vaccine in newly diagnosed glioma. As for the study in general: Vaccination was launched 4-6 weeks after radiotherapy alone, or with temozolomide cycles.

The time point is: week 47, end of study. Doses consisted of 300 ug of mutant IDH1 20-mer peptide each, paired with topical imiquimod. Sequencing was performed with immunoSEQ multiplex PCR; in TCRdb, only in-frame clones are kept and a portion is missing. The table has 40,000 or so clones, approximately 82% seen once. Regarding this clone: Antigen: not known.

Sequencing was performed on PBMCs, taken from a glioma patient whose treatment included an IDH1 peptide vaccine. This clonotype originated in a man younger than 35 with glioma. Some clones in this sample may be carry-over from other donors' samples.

CDR3 DNA sequence: TGTGCCAGCTCACGAGGGTCGCCGCTCTCTGGAAACACCATATATTTT. Residues: CASSRGSPLSGNTIYF. V and J are TRBV18 and TRBJ1-3; D gene ambiguous. Per the germline V gene, CDR1 is KGHSH and CDR2 is LQKENI. The CDR3 is 16 residues long. The germline V and J ends were trimmed by 4 bases and 0 bases, with 13 bases remaining between them.